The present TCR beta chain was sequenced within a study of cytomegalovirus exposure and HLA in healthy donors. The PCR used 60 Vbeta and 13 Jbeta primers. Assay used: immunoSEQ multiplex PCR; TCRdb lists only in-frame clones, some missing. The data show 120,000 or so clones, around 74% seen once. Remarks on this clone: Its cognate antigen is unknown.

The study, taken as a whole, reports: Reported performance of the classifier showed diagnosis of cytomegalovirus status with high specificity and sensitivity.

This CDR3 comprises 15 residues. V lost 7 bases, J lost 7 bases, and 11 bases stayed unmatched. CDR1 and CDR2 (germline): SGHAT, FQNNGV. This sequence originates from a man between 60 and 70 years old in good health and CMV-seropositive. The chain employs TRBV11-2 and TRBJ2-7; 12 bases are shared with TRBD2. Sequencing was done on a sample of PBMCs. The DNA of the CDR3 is TGTGCCAGCATACGACTAGCGGGAGCGTTGGGGGAGCAGTACTTC. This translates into CASIRLAGALGEQYF.